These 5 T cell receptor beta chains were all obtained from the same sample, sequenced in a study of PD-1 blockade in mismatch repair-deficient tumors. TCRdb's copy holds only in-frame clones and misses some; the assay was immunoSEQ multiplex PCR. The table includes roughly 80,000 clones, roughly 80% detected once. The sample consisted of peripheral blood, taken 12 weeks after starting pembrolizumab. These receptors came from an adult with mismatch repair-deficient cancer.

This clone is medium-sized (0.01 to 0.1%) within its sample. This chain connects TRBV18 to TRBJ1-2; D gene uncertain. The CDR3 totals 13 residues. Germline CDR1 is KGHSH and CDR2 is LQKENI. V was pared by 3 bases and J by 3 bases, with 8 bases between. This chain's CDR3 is CASSPAEYYGYTF. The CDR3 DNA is TGTGCCAGCTCACCTGCGGAGTACTATGGCTACACCTTC.

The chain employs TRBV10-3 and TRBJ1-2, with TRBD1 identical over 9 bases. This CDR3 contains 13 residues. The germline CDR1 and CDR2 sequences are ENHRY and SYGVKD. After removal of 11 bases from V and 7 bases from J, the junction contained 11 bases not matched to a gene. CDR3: CAVTGGQKGGYTF. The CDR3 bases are TGTGCCGTCACAGGGGGCCAAAAGGGTGGCTACACCTTC.

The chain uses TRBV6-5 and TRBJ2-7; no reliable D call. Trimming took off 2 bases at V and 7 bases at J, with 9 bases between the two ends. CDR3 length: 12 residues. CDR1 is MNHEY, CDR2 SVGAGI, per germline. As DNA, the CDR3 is TGTGCCAGCAGTTACCCGCTGCGGGAGCAGTACTTC. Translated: CASSYPLREQYF.

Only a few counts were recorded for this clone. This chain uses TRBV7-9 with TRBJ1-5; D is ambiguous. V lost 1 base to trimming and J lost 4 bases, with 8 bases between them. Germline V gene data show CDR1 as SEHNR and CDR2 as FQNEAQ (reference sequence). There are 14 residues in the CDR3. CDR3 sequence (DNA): TGTGCCAGCAGCTTAGGGATTGGTAATCAGCCCCAGCATTTT. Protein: CASSLGIGNQPQHF. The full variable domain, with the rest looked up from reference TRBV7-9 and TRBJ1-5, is DTGVSQNPRHKITKRGQNVTFRCDPISEHNRLYWYRQTLGQGPEFLTYFQNEAQLEKSRLLSDRFSAERPKGSFSTLEIQRTEQGDSAMYLCASSLGIGNQPQHFGDGTRLSIL.

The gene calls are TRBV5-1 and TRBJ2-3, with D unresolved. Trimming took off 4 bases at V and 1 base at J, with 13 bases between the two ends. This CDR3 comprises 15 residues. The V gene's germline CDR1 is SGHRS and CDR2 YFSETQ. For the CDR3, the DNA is TGCGCCAGCAGCACTTCCCCCCTCGGCACAGATACGCAGTATTTT. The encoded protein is CASSTSPLGTDTQYF. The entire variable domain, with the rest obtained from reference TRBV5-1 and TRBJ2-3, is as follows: KAGVTQTPRYLIKTRGQQVTLSCSPISGHRSVSWYQQTPGQGLQFLFEYFSETQRNKGNFPGRFSGRQFSNSRSEMNVSTLELGDSALYLCASSTSPLGTDTQYFGPGTRLTVL.